A selection of T cell receptor beta chains follows, all from one sample in a study of read filtering for tumor transcriptome and immune sequencing. TCRdb independently ran MiXCR on the reads; one entry per CDR3 protein. The repertoire consists of about 58,000 distinct CDR3 sequences, with roughly an eighth occurring once and the leading ten covering roughly 17%. Material for sequencing was a population of CD138-negative cells sorted from bone marrow. All receptors come from a donor over 35 with multiple myeloma. Both conserved end residues are part of each CDR3. Fields, in order: J gene, V gene, D gene, clone size, CDR3 protein, CDR3 DNA. D genes are given only for firm matches. Rows give clone size only sometimes, using once, few, many, or a class for an expanded clone.

j_gene: TRBJ2-5
v_gene: TRBV7-9
d_gene: NA
abundance: many
CDR3aa: CASSKTSTGETQYF
CDR3nt: TGTGCCAGCAGCAAGACTAGTACGGGAGAGACCCAGTACTTC

j_gene: TRBJ1-1
v_gene: TRBV19
d_gene: TRBD1
abundance: many
CDR3aa: CASSHRGTNTEAFF
CDR3nt: TGTGCCAGTTCCCACAGGGGAACGAACACTGAAGCTTTCTTT

j_gene: TRBJ1-5
v_gene: TRBV20-1
d_gene: TRBD1
abundance: NA
CDR3aa: CSATENRGQEPQHF
CDR3nt: TGCAGTGCTACCGAGAACAGGGGGCAAGAGCCCCAGCATTTT

j_gene: TRBJ1-1
v_gene: TRBV29-1
d_gene: NA
abundance: many
CDR3aa: CSARGANTEAFF
CDR3nt: TGCAGCGCCCGGGGGGCGAACACTGAAGCTTTCTTT

j_gene: TRBJ2-3
v_gene: TRBV7-7
d_gene: NA
abundance: many
CDR3aa: CASSLDWTEDTQYF
CDR3nt: TGTGCTAGCAGTTTAGACTGGACCGAGGATACGCAGTATTTT

j_gene: TRBJ2-7
v_gene: TRBV20-1
d_gene: NA
abundance: many
CDR3aa: CSARISVVLGEQYF
CDR3nt: TGCAGTGCTAGGATCAGCGTGGTTCTCGGCGAGCAGTACTTC

j_gene: TRBJ2-5
v_gene: TRBV5-1
d_gene: TRBD1
abundance: NA
CDR3aa: CASSSQGVLETQYF
CDR3nt: TGCGCCAGCAGCTCCCAGGGGGTTCTGGAGACCCAGTACTTC

j_gene: TRBJ2-3
v_gene: TRBV11-2
d_gene: NA
abundance: many
CDR3aa: CASSRSSDTQYF
CDR3nt: TGTGCCAGCAGTAGGTCTTCAGATACGCAGTATTTT

j_gene: TRBJ2-3
v_gene: TRBV12-3/TRBV12-4
d_gene: NA
abundance: many
CDR3aa: CASSLMDRDTQYF
CDR3nt: TGTGCCAGCAGTTTGATGGATCGGGATACGCAGTATTTT

j_gene: TRBJ1-3
v_gene: TRBV12-3/TRBV12-4
d_gene: NA
abundance: many
CDR3aa: CASSPDLGTIYF
CDR3nt: TGTGCCAGCAGCCCTGACCTTGGGACCATATATTTT

j_gene: TRBJ2-5
v_gene: TRBV7-2
d_gene: TRBD2
abundance: many
CDR3aa: CASSLGYTSGAQETQYF
CDR3nt: TGTGCCAGCAGCTTAGGGTATACTAGCGGGGCTCAAGAGACCCAGTACTTC

j_gene: TRBJ1-4
v_gene: TRBV12-3/TRBV12-4
d_gene: NA
abundance: many
CDR3aa: CASSPRTVWGTTNEKLFF
CDR3nt: TGTGCCAGCAGTCCCAGGACAGTTTGGGGGACAACTAATGAAAAACTGTTTTTT

j_gene: TRBJ1-2
v_gene: TRBV7-9
d_gene: TRBD1
abundance: many
CDR3aa: CASSSSGGDRDF
CDR3nt: TGTGCCAGCAGTTCGTCCGGAGGGGACAGGGACTTC

j_gene: TRBJ2-2
v_gene: TRBV12-3/TRBV12-4
d_gene: TRBD1
abundance: many
CDR3aa: CASRTGARTGELFF
CDR3nt: TGTGCCAGCAGGACAGGGGCGCGAACCGGGGAGCTGTTTTTT

j_gene: TRBJ2-7
v_gene: TRBV4-2
d_gene: TRBD1
abundance: many
CDR3aa: CASSLLGDRVYEQYF
CDR3nt: TGTGCCAGCAGCCTCTTGGGGGACAGGGTCTACGAGCAGTACTTC

j_gene: TRBJ2-2
v_gene: TRBV6-1
d_gene: NA
abundance: many
CDR3aa: CASSVGRDAAGELFF
CDR3nt: TGTGCCAGCAGTGTTGGACGAGACGCAGCCGGGGAGCTGTTTTTT

j_gene: TRBJ2-2
v_gene: TRBV11-2
d_gene: NA
abundance: many
CDR3aa: CASSPPLANTGELFF
CDR3nt: TGTGCCAGCAGCCCCCCCCTCGCGAACACCGGGGAGCTGTTTTTT

j_gene: TRBJ2-7
v_gene: TRBV20-1
d_gene: TRBD1
abundance: NA
CDR3aa: CSARGQDSSYEQYF
CDR3nt: TGCAGTGCTCGGGGACAGGATTCCTCCTACGAGCAGTACTTC

j_gene: TRBJ1-4
v_gene: TRBV20-1
d_gene: NA
abundance: many
CDR3aa: CSARMRGEKLFF
CDR3nt: TGCAGTGCTAGGATGAGGGGCGAAAAACTGTTTTTT

j_gene: TRBJ1-1
v_gene: TRBV20-1
d_gene: NA
abundance: NA
CDR3aa: CGARGAEGNTEAFF
CDR3nt: TGCGGTGCTAGAGGGGCAGAGGGTAACACTGAAGCTTTCTTT

j_gene: TRBJ1-1
v_gene: TRBV2
d_gene: NA
abundance: many
CDR3aa: CASSEDIWSTEAFF
CDR3nt: TGTGCCAGCAGTGAAGACATTTGGAGCACTGAAGCTTTCTTT

j_gene: TRBJ2-1
v_gene: TRBV11-2
d_gene: NA
abundance: many
CDR3aa: CASSLGDNEQFF
CDR3nt: TGTGCCAGCAGCTTAGGGGACAATGAGCAGTTCTTC

j_gene: TRBJ1-5
v_gene: TRBV7-3
d_gene: NA
abundance: many
CDR3aa: CASSPGANQPQHF
CDR3nt: TGTGCCAGCAGCCCGGGGGCCAATCAGCCCCAGCATTTT

j_gene: TRBJ1-1
v_gene: TRBV18
d_gene: TRBD1
abundance: many
CDR3aa: CASSRGQGAFGTEAFF
CDR3nt: TGTGCCAGCTCACGGGGGCAGGGGGCCTTTGGCACTGAAGCTTTCTTT

j_gene: TRBJ2-1
v_gene: TRBV11-2
d_gene: NA
abundance: many
CDR3aa: CASSFRTIEQFF
CDR3nt: TGTGCCAGCAGCTTTAGGACCATTGAGCAGTTCTTC

j_gene: TRBJ1-5
v_gene: TRBV28
d_gene: TRBD1
abundance: NA
CDR3aa: CASSSRTGGFQPQHF
CDR3nt: TGTGCCAGCAGTTCCAGGACAGGGGGCTTCCAGCCCCAGCATTTT

j_gene: TRBJ2-5
v_gene: TRBV29-1
d_gene: TRBD2
abundance: many
CDR3aa: CSVWTSGGSWETQYF
CDR3nt: TGCAGCGTTTGGACTAGCGGGGGATCATGGGAGACCCAGTACTTC

j_gene: TRBJ2-3
v_gene: TRBV14
d_gene: NA
abundance: many
CDR3aa: CASKQGFSTDTQYF
CDR3nt: TGTGCCAGCAAACAGGGTTTTTCCACAGATACGCAGTATTTT

j_gene: TRBJ2-3
v_gene: TRBV6-1
d_gene: TRBD2
abundance: many
CDR3aa: CASQTSEPTDTQYF
CDR3nt: TGTGCCAGCCAGACTAGCGAACCCACAGATACGCAGTATTTT

j_gene: TRBJ2-3
v_gene: TRBV11-2
d_gene: NA
abundance: many
CDR3aa: CASSSRQRSTDTQYF
CDR3nt: TGTGCCAGCAGCTCCCGTCAACGAAGCACAGATACGCAGTATTTT

j_gene: TRBJ2-7
v_gene: TRBV6-1
d_gene: TRBD1
abundance: NA
CDR3aa: CASTARDRASYEQYF
CDR3nt: TGTGCCAGCACCGCCCGGGACAGGGCATCCTACGAGCAGTACTTC

j_gene: TRBJ1-1
v_gene: TRBV20-1
d_gene: NA
abundance: many
CDR3aa: CSAIRTENTEAFF
CDR3nt: TGCAGTGCTATTCGGACGGAGAACACTGAAGCTTTCTTT